This T cell receptor (beta chain) is from a study of a mutant IDH1 vaccine in newly diagnosed glioma. The time point denotes: week 35, safety follow-up. Doses consisted of 300 ug of mutant IDH1 20-mer peptide each, paired with topical imiquimod. With regard to this clone: Antigen specificity is unknown.

This CDR3 has 14 residues. V was cut by 4 bases and J by 5 bases, with 14 bases left in between. Germline V gives CDR1 SNHLY, CDR2 FYNNEI. Sequencing was performed with immunoSEQ multiplex PCR; in TCRdb, only in-frame clones are kept and a portion is missing. The sample holds more than 25,000 clones, around three quarters seen once. V gene TRBV2 combines with J gene TRBJ1-1; weak D call: TRBD1 (6 bases). Sequenced here: PBMCs, sampled from a glioma patient whose treatment included an IDH1 peptide vaccine. This clonotype originated in a young woman with glioma. Some clones in this sample may be carry-over from other donors' samples. CDR3 sequence (DNA): TGTGCCAGCAGTGGGAACAGGGAAACAACTGAAGCTTTCTTT. It codes for CASSGNRETTEAFF. The whole variable domain, filled in from reference TRBV2 and TRBJ1-1, reads EPEVTQTPSHQVTQMGQEVILRCVPISNHLYFYWYRQILGQKVEFLVSFYNNEISEKSEIFDDQFSVERPDGSNFTLKIRSTKLEDSAMYFCASSGNRETTEAFFGQGTRLTVV.